The clone carrying this T cell receptor (beta chain) occurred once. What it binds is not known. The same CDR3 can be traced to other DNA sequences in this sample. This sample's time point: week 23, last vaccination. The study gave 300 ug of mutant IDH1 20-mer peptide per vaccine dose, with topical imiquimod. Only in-frame clones appear in the TCRdb table, and some are missing; sequencing was by immunoSEQ multiplex PCR. The data hold tens of thousands of clones, with 75% to 90% observed a single time. These data originate in a study of a mutant IDH1 vaccine in newly diagnosed glioma. The wider study: Either 4-6 weeks after radiotherapy alone or alongside temozolomide, vaccination was begun.

The source material was PBMCs, sampled from a glioma patient whose treatment included an IDH1 peptide vaccine. The receptor was derived from a middle-aged man with glioma.

The CDR3 bases are TGCGCCAGCAGCTTGGAGGGTAGCTACGAGCAGTACTTC. It codes for CASSLEGSYEQYF. The V and J genes are TRBV5-1 and TRBJ2-7; no definite D call. The CDR3 consists of 13 residues. Germline CDR1 and CDR2: SGHRS and YFSETQ. Trimming left V 0 bases short and J 3 bases short, with 7 bases between.